Presented here are 10 T cell receptor beta chains from one specimen sequenced in a study of siplizumab effects on memory and regulatory T cells. Generated by immunoSEQ multiplex PCR, the TCRdb table keeps only in-frame clones and is missing some. This sample has some 120,000 clones, with roughly 94% found just once. Sequencing input: non-Treg CD4+ T cells sorted from blood. Receptors originate from a human donor in good health.

The V call is TRBV19, the J call TRBJ1-2; 7 bases match TRBD1. Germline V gives CDR1 LNHDA, CDR2 SQIVND (reference sequence). The CDR3 has 14 residues. Germline trimming cut 7 bases from V and 2 bases from J; bases unmatched to any gene: 7. The CDR3 DNA sequence: TGTGCCAGTACCGCGGGACAGTTAAACTATGGCTACACCTTC. Protein sequence: CASTAGQLNYGYTF.

CDR3 nucleotides: TGTGCCAGCAGAGTCGCCGGGACAGGGAACTACGAGCAGTACTTC. Protein product: CASRVAGTGNYEQYF. The chain links TRBV2 to TRBJ2-7, with 9 bases lining up with TRBD1. Germline V lookup: CDR1 SNHLY, CDR2 FYNNEI. The J segment lost 3 bases and the V segment lost 6 bases, leaving 9 bases of the junction unmatched. The CDR3 extends over 15 amino acids.

The rearrangement joins TRBV10-3 to TRBJ2-1, with D unclear. Looked up from germline, CDR1 is ENHRY and CDR2 is SYGVKD. This CDR3 has 13 amino acids. V lost 3 bases and J 5 bases, leaving 8 bases between the germline ends. The CDR3 nucleotides read TGTGCCATCAGTGAAGGGCGAGACAATGAGCAGTTCTTC. This encodes CAISEGRDNEQFF.

This sequence joins TRBV5-1 and TRBJ2-2; TRBD1 is a possible D gene (7 bases). Looked up from germline, CDR1 is SGHRS and CDR2 is YFSETQ. CDR3 length: 15 amino acids. The V end lost 3 bases, the J end lost 3 bases, and 12 bases lay between the germline ends. The CDR3 nucleotides read TGCGCCAGCAGCTCCACAGGGGAGGACACCGGGGAGCTGTTTTTT. Translation: CASSSTGEDTGELFF.

CDR3 sequence: CASTRDGGEAFF. The CDR3 nucleotides are TGTGCCAGTACCCGAGATGGGGGTGAAGCTTTCTTT. The rearrangement joins TRBV19 to TRBJ1-1, with D maybe TRBD1 (5 bases). In germline, CDR1 is LNHDA, CDR2 SQIVND (reference sequence). V lost 7 bases and J lost 7, with 13 bases in between. The CDR3 extends over 12 amino acids.

V and J are TRBV19 and TRBJ2-3, with D unresolved. CDR3 size: 17 residues. V was pared by 3 bases and J by 0 bases, with 16 bases between. Germline CDR1 is LNHDA and CDR2 is SQIVND (reference sequence). The CDR3, as DNA: TGTGCCAGTAGTATGTGGGCAGGCCGCGGAAGCACAGATACGCAGTATTTT. Protein sequence: CASSMWAGRGSTDTQYF. The entire variable domain, with the rest obtained from reference TRBV19 and TRBJ2-3, is as follows: DGGITQSPKYLFRKEGQNVTLSCEQNLNHDAMYWYRQDPGQGLRLIYYSQIVNDFQKGDIAEGYSVSREKKESFPLTVTSAQKNPTAFYLCASSMWAGRGSTDTQYFGPGTRLTVL.

This clone was counted a few times. This chain links TRBV4-1 with TRBJ1-1; D is uncertain. V was shortened by 9 bases and J by 0 bases, with 14 bases between the two germline ends. The CDR3 is 14 amino acids. The germline V gene encodes CDR1 MGHRA and CDR2 YSYEKL. The CDR3 bases are TGCGCCAGTAAAGACAAGGTCCTGAACACTGAAGCTTTCTTT. Protein sequence: CASKDKVLNTEAFF.

The chain combines TRBV11-3 with TRBJ2-7; weak D call: TRBD1 (6 bases). Trimming removed 8 bases from V and 1 base from J, with 12 bases in between. The CDR3 loop spans 13 amino acids. Germline V gene data show CDR1 as SGHNT and CDR2 as YENEEA. CDR3: CASGQGMSYEQYF. CDR3 sequence (DNA): TGTGCCAGCGGCCAGGGGATGTCCTACGAGCAGTACTTC.

The chain has TRBV10-3 and TRBJ1-1; D is uncertain. Per the germline V gene, CDR1 is ENHRY and CDR2 is SYGVKD. Trimming shortened V by 4 bases and J by 0 bases, and 9 bases separated the two germline ends. This CDR3 has 14 residues. The CDR3 DNA follows: TGTGCCATCAGTGTCGGAGAGATGAACACTGAAGCTTTCTTT. It yields the protein CAISVGEMNTEAFF.

The chain carries TRBV5-1 and TRBJ1-2; possible D gene TRBD1, 5 bases. Germline CDR1 is SGHRS and CDR2 is YFSETQ. V gave up 4 bases and J gave up 4 bases, with 14 bases separating them. The CDR3 spans 14 residues. The CDR3 reads CASSPGTQFYGYTF. The CDR3 DNA follows: TGCGCCAGCAGCCCAGGGACTCAGTTCTATGGCTACACCTTC.